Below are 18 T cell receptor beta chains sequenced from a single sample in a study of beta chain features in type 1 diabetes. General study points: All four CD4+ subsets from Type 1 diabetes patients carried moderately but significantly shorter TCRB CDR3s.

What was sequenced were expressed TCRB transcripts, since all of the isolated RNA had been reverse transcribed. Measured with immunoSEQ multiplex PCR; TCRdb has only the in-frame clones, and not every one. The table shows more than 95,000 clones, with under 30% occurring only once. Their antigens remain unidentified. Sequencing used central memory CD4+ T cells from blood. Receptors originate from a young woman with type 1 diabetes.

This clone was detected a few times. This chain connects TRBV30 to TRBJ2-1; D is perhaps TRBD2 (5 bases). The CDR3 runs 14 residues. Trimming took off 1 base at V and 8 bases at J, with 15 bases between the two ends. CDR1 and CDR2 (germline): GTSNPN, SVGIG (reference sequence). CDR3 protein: CAWSDLLGDHEQFF. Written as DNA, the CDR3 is TGTGCCTGGAGTGACCTTCTGGGAGACCATGAGCAGTTCTTC. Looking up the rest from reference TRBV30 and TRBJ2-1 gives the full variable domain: SQTIHQWPATLVQPVGSPLSLECTVEGTSNPNLYWYRQAAGRGLQLLFYSVGIGQISSEVPQNLSASRPQDRQFILSSKKLLLSDSGFYLCAWSDLLGDHEQFFGPGTRLTVL.

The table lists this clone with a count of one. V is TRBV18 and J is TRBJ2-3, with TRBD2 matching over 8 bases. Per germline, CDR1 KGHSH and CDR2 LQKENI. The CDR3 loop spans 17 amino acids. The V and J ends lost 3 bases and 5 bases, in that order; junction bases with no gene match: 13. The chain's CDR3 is CASSPFGTRVEQDTQYF. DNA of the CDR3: TGTGCCAGCTCACCTTTCGGGACTAGAGTGGAGCAAGATACGCAGTATTTT.

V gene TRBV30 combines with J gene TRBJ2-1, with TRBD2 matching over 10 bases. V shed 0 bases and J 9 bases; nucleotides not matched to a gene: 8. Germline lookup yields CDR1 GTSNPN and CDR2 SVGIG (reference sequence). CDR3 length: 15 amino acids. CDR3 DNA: TGTGCCTGGAGTGTAGGGCTAGCGGGAGTGGGTGAGCAGTTCTTC. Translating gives CAWSVGLAGVGEQFF.

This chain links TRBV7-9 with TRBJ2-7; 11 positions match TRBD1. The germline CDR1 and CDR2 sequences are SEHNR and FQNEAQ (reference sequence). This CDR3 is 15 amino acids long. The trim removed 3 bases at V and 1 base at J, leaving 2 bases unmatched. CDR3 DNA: TGTGCCAGCAGCTTGGACAGGGGGCTGTCCTACGAGCAGTACTTC. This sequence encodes CASSLDRGLSYEQYF.

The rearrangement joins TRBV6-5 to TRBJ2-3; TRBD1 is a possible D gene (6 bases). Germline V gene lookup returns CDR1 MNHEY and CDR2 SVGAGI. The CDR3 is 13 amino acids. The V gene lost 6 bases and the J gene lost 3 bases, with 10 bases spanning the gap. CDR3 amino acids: CASRDTGTDTQYF. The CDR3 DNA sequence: TGTGCCAGCAGGGATACAGGGACAGATACGCAGTATTTT.

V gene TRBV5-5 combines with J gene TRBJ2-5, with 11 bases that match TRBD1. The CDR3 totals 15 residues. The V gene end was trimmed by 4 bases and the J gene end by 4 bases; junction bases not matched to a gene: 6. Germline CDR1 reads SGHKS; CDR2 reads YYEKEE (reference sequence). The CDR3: CASSRTGGAGETQYF. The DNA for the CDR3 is TGTGCCAGCAGCCGGACAGGGGGCGCGGGAGAGACCCAGTACTTC.

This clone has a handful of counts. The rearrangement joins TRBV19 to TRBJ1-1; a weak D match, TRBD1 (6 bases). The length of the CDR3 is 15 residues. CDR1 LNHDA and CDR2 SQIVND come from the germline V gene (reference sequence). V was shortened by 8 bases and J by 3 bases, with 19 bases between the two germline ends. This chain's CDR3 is CASLHRGGAYTEAFF. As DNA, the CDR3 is TGTGCCAGTCTACACCGTGGGGGGGCGTACACTGAAGCTTTCTTT.

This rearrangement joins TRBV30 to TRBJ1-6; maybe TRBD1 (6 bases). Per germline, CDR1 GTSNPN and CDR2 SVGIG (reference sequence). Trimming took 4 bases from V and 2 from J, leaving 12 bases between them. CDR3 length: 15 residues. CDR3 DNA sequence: TGTGCCTGGAACCTACAGGGTACCTATAATTCACCCCTCCACTTT. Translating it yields CAWNLQGTYNSPLHF.

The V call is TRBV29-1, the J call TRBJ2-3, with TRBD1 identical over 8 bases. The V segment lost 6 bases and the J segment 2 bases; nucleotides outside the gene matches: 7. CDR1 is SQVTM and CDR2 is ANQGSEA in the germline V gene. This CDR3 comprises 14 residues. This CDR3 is CSVRKGQVTDTQYF. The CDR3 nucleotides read TGCAGCGTCCGAAAGGGACAGGTCACAGATACGCAGTATTTT.

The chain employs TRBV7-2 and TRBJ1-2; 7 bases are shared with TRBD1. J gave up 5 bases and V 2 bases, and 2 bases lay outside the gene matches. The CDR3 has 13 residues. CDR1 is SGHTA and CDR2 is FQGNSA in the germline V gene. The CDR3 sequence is CASSLTGAYGYTF. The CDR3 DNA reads TGTGCCAGCAGCTTAACAGGGGCGTATGGCTACACCTTC.

Here the CDR3 reads CASSETNQGGRETQYF. The CDR3 coding sequence is TGCGCCAGCAGTGAGACAAACCAGGGAGGTCGAGAGACCCAGTACTTC. This chain connects TRBV10-1 to TRBJ2-5; the D gene is possibly TRBD2 (6 bases). Germline lookup yields CDR1 WNHNN and CDR2 SYGVQD (reference sequence). Trimming shortened V by 2 bases and J by 4 bases, and 17 bases separated the two germline ends. This CDR3 comprises 16 residues.

The CDR3 reads CASSTSWGREYNEQFF. CDR3 nucleotides: TGTGCCAGTAGTACTTCCTGGGGGAGGGAGTACAATGAGCAGTTCTTC. The chain carries TRBV19 and TRBJ2-1; TRBD2 agrees at 7 bases. Losses at the gene ends were 4 bases for V and 4 bases for J; bases not matched to a gene: 10. The CDR3 length is 16 residues. Per the germline V gene, CDR1 is LNHDA and CDR2 is SQIVND (reference sequence).

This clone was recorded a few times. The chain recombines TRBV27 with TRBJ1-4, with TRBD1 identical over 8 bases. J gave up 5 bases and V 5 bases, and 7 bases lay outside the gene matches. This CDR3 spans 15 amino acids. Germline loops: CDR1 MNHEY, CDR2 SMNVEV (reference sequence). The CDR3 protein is CASSPPDRVNEKLFF. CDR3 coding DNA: TGTGCCAGCAGTCCCCCGGACAGGGTAAATGAAAAACTGTTTTTT.

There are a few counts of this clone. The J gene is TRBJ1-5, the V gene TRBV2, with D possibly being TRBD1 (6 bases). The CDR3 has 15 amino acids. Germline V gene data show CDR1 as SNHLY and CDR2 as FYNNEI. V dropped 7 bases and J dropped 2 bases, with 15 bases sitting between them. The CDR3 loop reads CASTPRDTGNQPQHF. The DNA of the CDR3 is TGTGCCAGCACCCCCCGGGACACGGGCAATCAGCCCCAGCATTTT.

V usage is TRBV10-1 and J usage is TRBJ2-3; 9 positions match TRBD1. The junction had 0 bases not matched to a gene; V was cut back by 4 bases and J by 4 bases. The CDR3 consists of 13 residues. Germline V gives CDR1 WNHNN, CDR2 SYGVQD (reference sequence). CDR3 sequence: CASSGQGADTQYF. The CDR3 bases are TGCGCCAGCAGTGGACAGGGGGCAGATACGCAGTATTTT.

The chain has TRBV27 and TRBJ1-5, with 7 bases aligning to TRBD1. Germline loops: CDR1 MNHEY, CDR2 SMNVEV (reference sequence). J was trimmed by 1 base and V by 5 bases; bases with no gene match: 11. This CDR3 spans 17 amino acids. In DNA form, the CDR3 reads TGTGCCAGCAGTGTTAACAGGGGACTGTGGAGCAATCAGCCCCAGCATTTT. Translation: CASSVNRGLWSNQPQHF.

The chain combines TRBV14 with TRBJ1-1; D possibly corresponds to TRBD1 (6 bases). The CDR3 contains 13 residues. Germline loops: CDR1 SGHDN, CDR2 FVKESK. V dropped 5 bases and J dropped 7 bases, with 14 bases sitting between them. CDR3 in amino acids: CASSKAGVGEAFF. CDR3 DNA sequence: TGTGCCAGCAGCAAGGCAGGGGTAGGTGAAGCTTTCTTT. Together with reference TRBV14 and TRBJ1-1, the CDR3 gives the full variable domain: EAGVTQFPSHSVIEKGQTVTLRCDPISGHDNLYWYRRVMGKEIKFLLHFVKESKQDESGMPNNRFLAERTGGTYSTLKVQPAELEDSGVYFCASSKAGVGEAFFGQGTRLTVV.

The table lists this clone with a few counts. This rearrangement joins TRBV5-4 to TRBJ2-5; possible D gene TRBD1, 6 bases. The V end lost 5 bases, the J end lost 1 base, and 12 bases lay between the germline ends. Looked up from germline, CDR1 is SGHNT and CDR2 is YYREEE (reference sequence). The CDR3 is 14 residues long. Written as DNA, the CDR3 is TGTGCCAGCAGAACGCAGGGGACCCAAGAGACCCAGTACTTC. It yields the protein CASRTQGTQETQYF.